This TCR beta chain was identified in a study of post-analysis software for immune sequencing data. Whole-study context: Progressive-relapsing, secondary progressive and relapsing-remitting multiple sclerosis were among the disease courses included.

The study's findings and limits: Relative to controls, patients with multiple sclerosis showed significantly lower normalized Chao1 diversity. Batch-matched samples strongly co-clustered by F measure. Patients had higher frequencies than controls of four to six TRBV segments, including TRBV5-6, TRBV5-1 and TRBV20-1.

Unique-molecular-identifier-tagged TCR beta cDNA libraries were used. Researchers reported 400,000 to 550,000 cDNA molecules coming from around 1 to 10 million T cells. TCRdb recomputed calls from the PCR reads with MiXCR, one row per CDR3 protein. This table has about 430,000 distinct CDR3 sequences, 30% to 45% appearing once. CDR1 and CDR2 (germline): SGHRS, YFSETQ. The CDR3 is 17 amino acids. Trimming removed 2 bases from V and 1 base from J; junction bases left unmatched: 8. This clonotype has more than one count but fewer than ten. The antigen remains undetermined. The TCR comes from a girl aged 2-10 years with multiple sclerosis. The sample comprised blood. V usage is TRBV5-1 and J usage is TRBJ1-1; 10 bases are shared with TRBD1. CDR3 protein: CASSFVTGGITNTEAFF. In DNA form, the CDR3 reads TGCGCCAGCAGCTTTGTGACAGGGGGCATTACGAACACTGAAGCTTTCTTT.